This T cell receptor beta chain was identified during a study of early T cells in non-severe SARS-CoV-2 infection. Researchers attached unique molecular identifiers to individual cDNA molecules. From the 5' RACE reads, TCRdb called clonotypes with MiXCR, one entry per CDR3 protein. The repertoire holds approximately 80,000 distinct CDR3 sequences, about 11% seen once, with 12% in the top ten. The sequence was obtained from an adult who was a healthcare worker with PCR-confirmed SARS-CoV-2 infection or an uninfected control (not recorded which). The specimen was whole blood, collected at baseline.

The CDR3 bases are TGCGCCAGCAGTTGGCAGGGGGTATCCAATGAGCAGTTCTTC. It is translated as CASSWQGVSNEQFF. The rearrangement uses TRBV5-1 and TRBJ2-1; 7 bases match TRBD1. Per the germline V gene, CDR1 is SGHRS and CDR2 is YFSETQ. This CDR3 region has 14 residues. V dropped 5 bases and J dropped 6; count of bases not matched to a gene: 8.